These 13 T cell receptor beta chains originate from one sample sequenced in a study of OX40 agonist ivuxolimab in advanced cancers. Repertoires were generated with immunoSEQ multiplex PCR, while TCRdb's copy carries only in-frame clones and drops some. This table has about 89,000 clones, about 88% appearing once. The specimen comprised CD4+ or CD8+ T cells sorted from blood, sampled in a trial of the OX40 agonist ivuxolimab. Every receptor here comes from an adult with an advanced solid tumor such as melanoma, head and neck, liver or kidney cancer.

This chain uses TRBV18 with TRBJ2-7; 9 bases align to TRBD2. Germline CDR1 is KGHSH and CDR2 is LQKENI. The CDR3 has 14 residues. The junction had 7 bases not matched to a gene; V was cut back by 2 bases and J by 8 bases. DNA for the CDR3: TGTGCCAGCTCACCAGCGCCTAGCGGGGTCCAGCAGTACTTC. Residues: CASSPAPSGVQQYF.

This rearrangement joins TRBV6-1 to TRBJ1-6; weak D call: TRBD1 (5 bases). The CDR3 totals 15 residues. Per the germline V gene, CDR1 is MNHNS and CDR2 is SASEGT. The ends were cut back, 4 bases at V and 6 bases at J, with 13 bases in the middle. CDR3 protein: CASSVQGQGNSPLHF. In nucleotides, the CDR3 is TGTGCCAGCAGTGTCCAGGGTCAGGGTAATTCACCCCTCCACTTT.

The chain combines TRBV7-2 with TRBJ2-3, with D possibly TRBD2 on 5 matching bases. CDR1 and CDR2 (germline): SGHTA, FQGNSA. Between the trimmed V and J ends, which lost 4 bases and 5 bases, there was a span of 10 bases. This CDR3 comprises 13 residues. Here the CDR3 DNA reads TGTGCCAGCAGCTCCGGGATGAAAGATACGCAGTATTTT. It is translated as CASSSGMKDTQYF.

The CDR3 is CASSYAGHNTEAFF. As DNA, the CDR3 is TGTGCCAGCAGTTACGCCGGGCACAACACTGAAGCTTTCTTT. The chain is built from TRBV6-6 and TRBJ1-1; D not resolved. Germline V gene data show CDR1 as MNHNY and CDR2 as SVGAGI (reference sequence). This CDR3 spans 14 amino acids. V was shortened by 2 bases and J by 2 bases, with 9 bases between the two germline ends.

The chain carries TRBV20-1 and TRBJ2-3; D might be TRBD2 (6 bases). The CDR3 has 11 residues. Trimming took off 5 bases at V and 6 bases at J, with 9 bases between the two ends. From germline, CDR1 is DFQATT and CDR2 SNEGSKA (reference sequence). CDR3 sequence (DNA): TGCAGTGCTTCCCGGGGGGATACGCAGTATTTT. Amino acid sequence: CSASRGDTQYF.

This rearrangement joins TRBV7-2 to TRBJ2-3; D perhaps matches TRBD1 (7 bases). Germline lookup yields CDR1 SGHTA and CDR2 FQGNSA. Trimming stripped 5 bases from V and 9 bases from J, with 18 bases between. The CDR3 loop spans 14 amino acids. The CDR3 DNA reads TGTGCCAGCAGCCCTCAGGGGGGTGCGGGGACGCAGTATTTT. Protein product: CASSPQGGAGTQYF.

CDR3 in DNA: TGTGCCAGCAACGAGCCCGGGACAGGGCACAATGAGCAGTTCTTC. Amino acid sequence: CASNEPGTGHNEQFF. The chain couples TRBV7-3 to TRBJ2-1; 9 bases line up with TRBD1. Per the germline V gene, CDR1 is SGHTA and CDR2 is FQGTGA. The CDR3 contains 15 residues. V was pared by 7 bases and J by 5 bases, with 9 bases of the junction left unmatched. Using reference TRBV7-3 and TRBJ2-1 for the parts outside the CDR3, the full variable domain is GAGVSQTPSNKVTEKGKYVELRCDPISGHTALYWYRQSLGQGPEFLIYFQGTGAADDSGLPNDRFFAVRPEGSVSTLKIQRTERGDSAVYLCASNEPGTGHNEQFFGPGTRLTVL.

The genes are TRBV5-4 and TRBJ2-2; 14 bases agree with TRBD2. There are 18 residues in the CDR3. The junction had 11 bases not matched to a gene; V was cut back by 4 bases and J by 6 bases. The germline V gene encodes CDR1 SGHNT and CDR2 YYREEE (reference sequence). The CDR3 DNA follows: TGTGCCAGCAGCGAAAAAAAGGGACTAGCGGGGGAGGCCGGGGAGCTGTTTTTT. This gives the protein CASSEKKGLAGEAGELFF.

The rearrangement joins TRBV5-1 to TRBJ2-1; 7 nucleotides agree with TRBD1. The germline CDR1 and CDR2 sequences are SGHRS and YFSETQ. The V segment lost 4 bases and the J segment 6 bases; nucleotides outside the gene matches: 13. CDR3 length equals 16 residues. This CDR3 is CASSVSTGTVVNEQFF. The CDR3 DNA reads as TGCGCCAGCAGCGTGTCTACCGGGACAGTAGTCAATGAGCAGTTCTTC.

CDR3 residues: CGGRAQPATNEKLFF. The CDR3 DNA sequence: TGTGGGGGGAGGGCCCAACCTGCAACTAATGAAAAACTGTTTTTT. The J gene is TRBJ1-4, the V gene TRBV6-1; possibly TRBD1 for D (5 bases). The CDR3 loop spans 15 amino acids. Germline values: CDR1 MNHNS, CDR2 SASEGT.

V usage is TRBV5-1 and J usage is TRBJ2-4; D is unclear. The germline gives CDR1 SGHRS, CDR2 YFSETQ. The length of the CDR3 is 14 residues. Between the trimmed V and J ends, which lost 0 bases and 4 bases, there was a span of 8 bases. CDR3 amino acids: CASSLGESKNIQYF. CDR3 bases: TGCGCCAGCAGCTTGGGTGAATCTAAAAACATTCAGTACTTC.

The chain uses TRBV11-2 and TRBJ2-5, with D perhaps TRBD1 (5 bases). TRBJ2-7 explains the end of the DNA better; the J call may be wrong. The CDR3 is 16 residues long. Germline V gene data show CDR1 as SGHAT and CDR2 as FQNNGV. The DNA of the CDR3 is TGTGCCAGCAGCTTGGAAGACAGCAGCATACTCTACGAGCAGTACTTC. This codes for CASSLEDSSILYEQYF.

The V and J genes are TRBV27 and TRBJ1-1; 7 bases match TRBD1. J was trimmed by 0 bases and V by 7 bases; bases with no gene match: 5. CDR1 MNHEY and CDR2 SMNVEV come from the germline V gene (reference sequence). The CDR3 totals 14 residues. Here the CDR3 reads CASNQTGLNTEAFF. The CDR3, as DNA: TGTGCCAGCAACCAGACAGGGCTGAACACTGAAGCTTTCTTT.